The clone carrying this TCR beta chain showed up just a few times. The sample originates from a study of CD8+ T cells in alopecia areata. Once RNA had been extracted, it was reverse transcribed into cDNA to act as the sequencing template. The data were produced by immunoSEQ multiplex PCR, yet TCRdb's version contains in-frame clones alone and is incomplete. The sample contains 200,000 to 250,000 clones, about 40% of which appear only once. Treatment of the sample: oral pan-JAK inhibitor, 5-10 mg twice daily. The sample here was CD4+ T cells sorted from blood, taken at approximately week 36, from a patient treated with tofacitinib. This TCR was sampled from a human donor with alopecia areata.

CDR3 residues: CASSGGKLAGVGQFF. The DNA for the CDR3 is TGTGCCAGCTCAGGGGGAAAGCTAGCGGGAGTAGGGCAGTTCTTC. The rearrangement joins TRBV2 to TRBJ2-1; TRBD2 agrees at 10 bases. Germline V lookup: CDR1 SNHLY, CDR2 FYNNEI. V shed 8 bases and J 12 bases; nucleotides not matched to a gene: 16. This CDR3 contains 15 residues.